These 21 T cell receptor beta chains originate from one sample sequenced in a study of patients and donors after allogeneic stem cell transplantation. One entry per CDR3 protein results from TCRdb running MiXCR on the RT-PCR reads. The data contain roughly 200,000 distinct CDR3 sequences, around 41% of them singletons. Material for sequencing was blood, either unsorted or a sorted T cell fraction (not recorded which). The receptors come from a human donor who was either an allogeneic HSCT recipient or a stem cell or donor lymphocyte infusion donor (not recorded which). It is not recorded whose cells these are; they may come from a transplant donor.

This clonotype was counted a few times. The chain couples TRBV28 to TRBJ1-5; 10 bases align to TRBD1. Germline CDR1 is MDHEN and CDR2 is SYDVKM. The CDR3 has 14 residues. Germline trimming cut 8 bases from V and 5 bases from J; bases unmatched to any gene: 6. CDR3 sequence (DNA): TGTGCCAGCGGACCGGGACAGGGGTATCAGCCCCAGCATTTT. It is translated as CASGPGQGYQPQHF.

This clonotype appeared a few times. The chain couples TRBV7-2 to TRBJ2-3; D gene unclear. V was clipped by 4 bases and J by 2 bases, with 10 bases between them. The CDR3 totals 14 residues. Germline assignment: CDR1 SGHTA and CDR2 FQGNSA. The CDR3 loop reads CASSSDEDTDTQYF. CDR3 DNA sequence: TGTGCCAGCAGCTCGGACGAGGACACAGATACGCAGTATTTT.

This clonotype was recorded a few times. J is TRBJ1-6 and V is TRBV5-4, with 8 bases matching TRBD1. This CDR3 has 15 residues. The germline V gene encodes CDR1 SGHNT and CDR2 YYREEE (reference sequence). J gave up 12 bases and V 0 bases, and 8 bases lay outside the gene matches. The CDR3 is CASSLGGTGGGPLHF. CDR3 nucleotides: TGTGCCAGCAGCTTGGGTGGGACAGGCGGGGGACCCCTCCACTTT.

V is TRBV2 and J is TRBJ2-1, with TRBD1 matching 9 bases. The CDR3 is made up of 15 amino acids. After removal of 7 bases from V and 3 bases from J, the junction contained 7 bases not matched to a gene. Germline CDR1 reads SNHLY; CDR2 reads FYNNEI. The CDR3 DNA reads as TGTGCCAGCAAATGGGAGACAGGGGGCTACAATGAGCAGTTCTTC. It yields the protein CASKWETGGYNEQFF.

The chain carries TRBV20-1 and TRBJ2-3; possible D gene TRBD2, 5 bases. V was clipped by 5 bases and J by 0 bases, with 12 bases between them. CDR3 size: 14 residues. Germline V CDR1 and CDR2: DFQATT, SNEGSKA (reference sequence). CDR3 loop: CSAASSTSTDTQYF. In DNA form, the CDR3 reads TGCAGTGCTGCTAGCAGCACTAGCACAGATACGCAGTATTTT.

This clonotype was observed many times. The V gene is TRBV12-3 or TRBV12-4, the J gene TRBJ1-5, with 7 positions matching TRBD1. The CDR3 spans 15 residues. Trimming at V came to 6 bases and at J to 1 base, leaving 6 bases not matched to a gene. Written as DNA, the CDR3 is TGTGCCAGCAGCTTGACAGGGTTAAGCAATCAGCCCCAGCATTTT. It codes for CASSLTGLSNQPQHF.

This sequence joins TRBV28 and TRBJ2-5, with 16 positions matching TRBD2. The CDR3 has 17 residues. Unmatched junction bases numbered 7, after V lost 5 bases and J lost 4 bases. Germline CDR1 and CDR2: MDHEN and SYDVKM. The DNA for the CDR3 is TGTGCCAGCAGTCCGGGGACTAGCGGGAGGGCCTCAGAGACCCAGTACTTC. Protein: CASSPGTSGRASETQYF.

The V call is TRBV6-1, the J call TRBJ2-5; 7 bases are shared with TRBD1. In germline, CDR1 is MNHNS, CDR2 SASEGT. The V gene end was trimmed by 8 bases and the J gene end by 3 bases; junction bases not matched to a gene: 6. The CDR3 extends over 13 amino acids. The DNA of the CDR3 is TGTGCCAGCGGGGGACAGACAAAAGAGACCCAGTACTTC. It translates to CASGGQTKETQYF.

This rearrangement joins TRBV5-6 to TRBJ1-2; a possible D gene is TRBD1 (5 bases). Germline-derived CDR1 and CDR2 are SGHDT and YYEEEE. Trimming shortened V by 1 base and J by 8 bases, and 12 bases separated the two germline ends. The CDR3 is 13 amino acids. CDR3 region: CASSLSGTRGYTF. The DNA of the CDR3 is TGTGCCAGCAGCTTGTCTGGGACGAGGGGCTACACCTTC.

This chain uses TRBV5-1 with TRBJ1-1, with D possibly being TRBD1 (6 bases). The CDR3 has 15 amino acids. Germline assignment: CDR1 SGHRS and CDR2 YFSETQ. Trimming removed 3 bases at V and 3 bases at J, with 15 bases between. CDR3 amino acids: CASSSLGAGDTEAFF. The CDR3, as DNA: TGCGCCAGCAGCTCACTTGGGGCAGGGGACACTGAAGCTTTCTTT.

The chain couples TRBV19 to TRBJ1-1, with D tentatively TRBD1 (6 bases). This CDR3 has 12 amino acids. Germline V lookup: CDR1 LNHDA, CDR2 SQIVND (reference sequence). The germline V and J ends were trimmed by 8 bases and 10 bases, with 17 bases remaining between them. The CDR3 reads CASRPTGFRAFF. The CDR3 bases are TGTGCCAGTCGACCTACAGGGTTTAGAGCTTTCTTT.

The chain is built from TRBV10-3 and TRBJ2-7; perhaps TRBD1 as D (5 bases). This CDR3 spans 14 amino acids. V lost 9 bases and J 4 bases, leaving 19 bases between the germline ends. Germline V gene data show CDR1 as ENHRY and CDR2 as SYGVKD. The CDR3 DNA sequence: TGTGCCATGTGTAGGGGCCCGGAGTCTTACGAGCAGTACTTC. It encodes CAMCRGPESYEQYF.

This chain uses TRBV5-1 with TRBJ2-5, with 12 bases fitting TRBD2. V dropped 3 bases and J dropped 4; count of bases not matched to a gene: 1. The CDR3 sequence is 14 residues long. Germline V CDR1 and CDR2: SGHRS, YFSETQ. The CDR3 reads CASSSGLAGETQYF. CDR3 nucleotide sequence: TGCGCCAGCAGCTCGGGACTAGCGGGAGAGACCCAGTACTTC.

This clonotype was seen a handful of times. The chain carries TRBV6-5 and TRBJ1-2, with no clear D. Germline V gene sequence: CDR1 MNHEY, CDR2 SVGAGI. Trimming left V 2 bases short and J 6 bases short, with 19 bases between. CDR3 length: 16 amino acids. This chain's CDR3 is CASSYIHGRRSDGYTF. For the CDR3, the DNA is TGTGCCAGCAGTTACATTCATGGGAGGCGTTCGGATGGCTACACCTTC.

V and J are TRBV6-6 and TRBJ2-7; D is unresolved. Trimming shortened V by 6 bases and J by 1 base, and 13 bases separated the two germline ends. This CDR3 is 14 amino acids long. CDR1 and CDR2 (germline): MNHNY, SVGAGI (reference sequence). This CDR3 is CASSLPGQSYEQYF. DNA for the CDR3: TGTGCCAGCAGCCTCCCCGGGCAGTCCTACGAGCAGTACTTC.

This clonotype was recorded a few times. This rearrangement joins TRBV7-2 to TRBJ1-2; 9 nucleotides align to TRBD1. This CDR3 region has 16 residues. After removal of 5 bases from V and 0 bases from J, the junction contained 7 bases not matched to a gene. CDR1 is SGHTA and CDR2 is FQGNSA in the germline V gene. Written as DNA, the CDR3 is TGTGCCAGCAGCGCCACAGGGGGCCCGCCTAACTATGGCTACACCTTC. The encoded protein is CASSATGGPPNYGYTF.

The chain couples TRBV3-1 to TRBJ1-2, with D perhaps matching TRBD1 (5 bases). The germline CDR1 and CDR2 sequences are LGHDT and YNNKEL (reference sequence). Trimming took off 3 bases at V and 8 bases at J, with 22 bases between the two ends. CDR3 size: 16 residues. As DNA, the CDR3 is TGTGCCAGCAGCCATCCCTTGGGGCCGCAGGTAGAAGGCTACACCTTC. It codes for CASSHPLGPQVEGYTF.

The J gene is TRBJ2-3, the V gene TRBV5-1; 13 nucleotides align to TRBD2. This CDR3 has 16 amino acids. Germline CDR1 is SGHRS and CDR2 is YFSETQ. Trimming took 2 bases from V and 6 from J; bases not matched to a gene: 6. In nucleotides, the CDR3 is TGCGCCAGCAGCTTAGGACTAGCGGGGGCATGGGATACGCAGTATTTT. It encodes CASSLGLAGAWDTQYF. Complete variable domain (other parts from reference TRBV5-1 and TRBJ2-3): KAGVTQTPRYLIKTRGQQVTLSCSPISGHRSVSWYQQTPGQGLQFLFEYFSETQRNKGNFPGRFSGRQFSNSRSEMNVSTLELGDSALYLCASSLGLAGAWDTQYFGPGTRLTVL.

The CDR3 DNA reads as TGTGCCAGCAGCCAAGACCTGACAGGGGGGAGCTTTTCGTACTTC. This codes for CASSQDLTGGSFSYF. The chain has TRBV3-1 and TRBJ2-7, with 9 bases identical to TRBD1. The CDR3 runs to 15 residues. Germline trimming cut 0 bases from V and 12 bases from J; bases unmatched to any gene: 12. CDR1 LGHDT and CDR2 YNNKEL come from the germline V gene (reference sequence).

This clonotype was found a few times. V and J are TRBV24-1 and TRBJ1-2; D unresolved. Germline lookup yields CDR1 KGHDR and CDR2 SFDVKD. The CDR3 consists of 16 residues. V was cut by 5 bases and J by 0 bases, with 15 bases left in between. The DNA for the CDR3 is TGTGCCACCAGTGGTGAGTTAGGGAGTTCTAACTATGGCTACACCTTC. It is translated as CATSGELGSSNYGYTF.

This chain joins TRBV7-9 and TRBJ2-7, with D perhaps given as TRBD1 or TRBD2 (5 bases each). The germline CDR1 and CDR2 sequences are SEHNR and FQNEAQ (reference sequence). The germline V and J ends were trimmed by 2 bases and 1 base, with 15 bases remaining between them. This CDR3 is 16 amino acids long. The CDR3 DNA sequence: TGTGCCAGCAGCTTACTGGGACCCTTGGATTCCTACGAGCAGTACTTC. Residues: CASSLLGPLDSYEQYF.